The clone carrying this T cell receptor (beta chain) was detected ten times or more. The antigen is undetermined. This entry comes from a study of prognosis after radiotherapy for stage I lung cancer. Study information: Recruitment took place in Nanjing, China, where patients with stage I non-small cell lung cancer were enrolled between April 2018 and early 2019. SBRT radiotherapy comprised 3 to 5 fractions at a biologically effective dose of at least 100 Gy.

The authors amplified TCR beta CDR3 from genomic DNA using two-round multiplex PCR. Primers (each specific to one TRBV or TRBJ gene) were used in first-round PCR. MiXCR, run by TCRdb on the multiplex PCR reads, gives a single entry per CDR3 protein. The sample comprises more than 30,000 distinct CDR3 sequences, around 30% of which are singletons, and roughly a third rests with the top ten. Overall study results and limits: Reportedly, the usage of TRBV and TRBJ genes was not the same in patients with and without metastases. Following stereotactic body radiation therapy, patients who went on to develop distant metastases had lower Shannon entropy.

The germline CDR1 and CDR2 sequences are LGHDT and YNNKEL (reference sequence). The CDR3 loop spans 10 amino acids. V was clipped by 0 bases and J by 7 bases, with 0 bases between them. This TCR derives from a donor aged 50 or older with non-small cell lung cancer. The sample consisted of PBMCs, taken before or after stereotactic body radiation therapy (not recorded which). The chain couples TRBV3-1 to TRBJ2-5; no reliable D call. CDR3 protein: CASSQETQYF. The CDR3, as DNA: TGTGCCAGCAGCCAAGAGACCCAGTACTTC.